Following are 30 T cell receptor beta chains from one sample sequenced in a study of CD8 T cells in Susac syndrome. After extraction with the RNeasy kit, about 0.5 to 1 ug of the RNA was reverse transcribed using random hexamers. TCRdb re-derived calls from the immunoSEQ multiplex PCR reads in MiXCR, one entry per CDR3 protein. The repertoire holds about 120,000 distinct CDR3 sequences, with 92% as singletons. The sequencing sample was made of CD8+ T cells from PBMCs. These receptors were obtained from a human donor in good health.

CDR3 region: CASSLSGGVMRYEQYV. Here the CDR3 DNA reads TGTGCCAGCAGCTTAAGCGGGGGGGTAATGAGATACGAGCAGTACGTC. The rearrangement links TRBV7-9 to TRBJ2-7; 10 bases line up with TRBD2. This CDR3 comprises 16 residues. Germline V gene lookup returns CDR1 SEHNR and CDR2 FQNEAQ (reference sequence). J was trimmed by 4 bases and V by 2 bases; bases with no gene match: 8.

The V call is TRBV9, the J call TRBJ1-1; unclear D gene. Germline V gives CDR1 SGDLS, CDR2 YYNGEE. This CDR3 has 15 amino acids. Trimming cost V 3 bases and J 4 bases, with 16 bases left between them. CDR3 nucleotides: TGTGCCAGCAGCGCCCACTCGCCCGCAGGCACTGAAGCTTTCTTT. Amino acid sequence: CASSAHSPAGTEAFF.

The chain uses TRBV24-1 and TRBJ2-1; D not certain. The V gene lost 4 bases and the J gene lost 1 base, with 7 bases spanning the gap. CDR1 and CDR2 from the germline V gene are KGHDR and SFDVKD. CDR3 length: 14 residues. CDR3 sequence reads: CATSERGSYNEQFF. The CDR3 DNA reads TGTGCCACCAGTGAACGTGGATCCTACAATGAGCAGTTCTTC.

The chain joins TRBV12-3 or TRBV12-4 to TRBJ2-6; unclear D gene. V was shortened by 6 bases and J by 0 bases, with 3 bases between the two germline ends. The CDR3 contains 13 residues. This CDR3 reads CASRASGANVLTF. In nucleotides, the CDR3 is TGTGCCAGCAGGGCCTCTGGGGCCAACGTCCTGACTTTC.

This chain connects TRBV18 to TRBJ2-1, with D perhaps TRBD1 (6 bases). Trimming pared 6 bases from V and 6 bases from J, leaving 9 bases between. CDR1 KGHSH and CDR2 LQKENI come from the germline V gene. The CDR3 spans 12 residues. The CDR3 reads CASSRDINEQFF. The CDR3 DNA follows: TGTGCCAGCTCCCGGGACATCAATGAGCAGTTCTTC.

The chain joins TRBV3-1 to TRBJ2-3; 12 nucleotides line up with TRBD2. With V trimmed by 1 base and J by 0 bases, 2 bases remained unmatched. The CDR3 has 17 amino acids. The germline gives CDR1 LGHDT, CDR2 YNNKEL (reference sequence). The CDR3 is CASSQGLAGDSTDTQYF. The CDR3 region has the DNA TGTGCCAGCAGCCAAGGACTAGCGGGAGATAGCACAGATACGCAGTATTTT.

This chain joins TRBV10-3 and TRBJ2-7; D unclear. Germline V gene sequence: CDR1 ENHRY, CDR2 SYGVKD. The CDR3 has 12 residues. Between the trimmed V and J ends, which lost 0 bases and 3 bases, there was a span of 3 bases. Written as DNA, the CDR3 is TGTGCCATCAGTGAGTCCAGCTACGAGCAGTACTTC. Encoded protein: CAISESSYEQYF.

The CDR3 is CASSQGAGPHNEQFF. Written as DNA, the CDR3 is TGTGCCAGCAGCCAAGGGGCAGGGCCTCACAATGAGCAGTTCTTC. This rearrangement joins TRBV4-2 to TRBJ2-1, with D perhaps TRBD1 (5 bases). Trimming removed 1 base from V and 5 bases from J, with 12 bases in between. CDR3 length: 15 amino acids. Germline V gene lookup returns CDR1 LGHNA and CDR2 YNFKEQ.

CDR3 sequence: CASSQEEGARRNEQFF. DNA for the CDR3: TGCGCCAGCAGCCAAGAGGAGGGGGCGAGGAGGAATGAGCAGTTCTTC. This chain joins TRBV4-3 and TRBJ2-1; a possible D gene is TRBD1 (7 bases). Germline lookup yields CDR1 LGHNA and CDR2 YSLEER. The length of the CDR3 is 16 residues. Trimming removed 0 bases at V and 7 bases at J, with 16 bases between.

This CDR3 is CASSQSRLAGKQYF. CDR3 DNA: TGTGCCAGCAGCCAGAGTCGTCTAGCGGGAAAGCAGTACTTC. J is TRBJ2-7 and V is TRBV3-1; 9 positions agree with TRBD2. CDR3 size: 14 residues. Germline V CDR1 and CDR2: LGHDT, YNNKEL (reference sequence). Trimming at V came to 3 bases and at J to 8 bases, leaving 8 bases not matched to a gene.

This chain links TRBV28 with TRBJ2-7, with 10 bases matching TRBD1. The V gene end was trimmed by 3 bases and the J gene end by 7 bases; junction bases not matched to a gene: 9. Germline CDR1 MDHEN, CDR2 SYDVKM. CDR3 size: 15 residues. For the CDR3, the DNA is TGTGCCAGCAGTTTTCGGGACAGGGGTGTTGGGGAGCAGTACTTC. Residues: CASSFRDRGVGEQYF.

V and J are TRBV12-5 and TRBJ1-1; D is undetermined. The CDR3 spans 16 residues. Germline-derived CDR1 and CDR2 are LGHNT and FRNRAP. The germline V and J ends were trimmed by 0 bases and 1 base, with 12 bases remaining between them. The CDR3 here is CASGLVLGQRNTEAFF. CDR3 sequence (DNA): TGTGCTAGTGGTTTGGTACTAGGGCAGCGGAACACTGAAGCTTTCTTT.

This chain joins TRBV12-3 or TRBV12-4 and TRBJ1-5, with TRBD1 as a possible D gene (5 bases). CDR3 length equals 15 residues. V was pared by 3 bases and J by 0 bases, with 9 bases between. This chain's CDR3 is CASSFSGDSNQPQHF. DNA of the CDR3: TGTGCCAGCAGTTTTTCGGGGGATAGCAATCAGCCCCAGCATTTT.

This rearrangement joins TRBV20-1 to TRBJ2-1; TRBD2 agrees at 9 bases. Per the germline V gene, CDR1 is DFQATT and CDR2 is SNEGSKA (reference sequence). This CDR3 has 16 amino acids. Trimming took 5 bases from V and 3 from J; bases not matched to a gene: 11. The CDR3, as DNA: TGCAGTGCTTCGCCCCCTCCTAGCGGGGTCTACAATGAGCAGTTCTTC. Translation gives CSASPPPSGVYNEQFF.

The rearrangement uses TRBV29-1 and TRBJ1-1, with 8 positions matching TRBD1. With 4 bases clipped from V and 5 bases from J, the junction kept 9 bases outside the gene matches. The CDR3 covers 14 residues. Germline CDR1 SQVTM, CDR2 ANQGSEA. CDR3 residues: CSVAPTGARTEAFF. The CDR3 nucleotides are TGCAGCGTTGCCCCGACAGGGGCCCGAACTGAAGCTTTCTTT.

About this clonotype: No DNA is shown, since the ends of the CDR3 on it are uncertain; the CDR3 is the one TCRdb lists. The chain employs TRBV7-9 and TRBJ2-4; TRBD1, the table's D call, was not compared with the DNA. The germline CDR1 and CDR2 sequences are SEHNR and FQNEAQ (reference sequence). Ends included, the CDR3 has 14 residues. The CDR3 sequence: CASSWGPGTSTANF.

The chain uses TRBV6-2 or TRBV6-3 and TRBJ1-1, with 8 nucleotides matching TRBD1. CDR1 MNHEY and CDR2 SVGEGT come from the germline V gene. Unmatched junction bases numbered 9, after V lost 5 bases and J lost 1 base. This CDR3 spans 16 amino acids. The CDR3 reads CASSRNSGTGNTEAFF. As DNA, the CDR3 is TGTGCCAGCAGTCGAAACTCCGGGACAGGGAACACTGAAGCTTTCTTT.

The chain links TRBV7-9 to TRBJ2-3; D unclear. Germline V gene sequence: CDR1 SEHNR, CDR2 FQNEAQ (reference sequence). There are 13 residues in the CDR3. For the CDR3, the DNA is TGTGCGACGCTAATCGCTGGGCATGGTACGCAGTATTTT. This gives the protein CATLIAGHGTQYF.

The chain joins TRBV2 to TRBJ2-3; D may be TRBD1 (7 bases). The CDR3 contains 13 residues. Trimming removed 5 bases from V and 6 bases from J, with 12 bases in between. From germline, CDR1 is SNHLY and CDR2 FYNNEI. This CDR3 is CASSQGGSDTQYF. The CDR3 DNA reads TGTGCCAGCAGTCAGGGGGGCTCGGATACGCAGTATTTT.

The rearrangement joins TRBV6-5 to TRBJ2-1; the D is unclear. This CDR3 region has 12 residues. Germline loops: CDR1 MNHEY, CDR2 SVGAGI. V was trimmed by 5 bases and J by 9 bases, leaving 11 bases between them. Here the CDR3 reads CASSLTPPEQFF. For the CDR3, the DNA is TGTGCCAGCAGTCTCACGCCCCCTGAGCAGTTCTTC.

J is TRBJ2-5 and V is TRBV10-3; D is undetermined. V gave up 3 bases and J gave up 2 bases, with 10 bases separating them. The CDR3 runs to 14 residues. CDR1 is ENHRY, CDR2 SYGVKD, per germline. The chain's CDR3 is CAISDSGSQETQYF. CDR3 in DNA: TGTGCCATCAGTGACTCCGGGTCTCAAGAGACCCAGTACTTC.

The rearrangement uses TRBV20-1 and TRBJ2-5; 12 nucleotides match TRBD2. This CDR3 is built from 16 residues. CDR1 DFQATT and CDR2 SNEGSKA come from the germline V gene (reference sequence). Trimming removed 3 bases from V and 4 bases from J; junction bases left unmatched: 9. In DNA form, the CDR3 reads TGCAGTGCTAGCCCGACTAGCGGGAGTTACTCAGAGACCCAGTACTTC. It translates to CSASPTSGSYSETQYF.

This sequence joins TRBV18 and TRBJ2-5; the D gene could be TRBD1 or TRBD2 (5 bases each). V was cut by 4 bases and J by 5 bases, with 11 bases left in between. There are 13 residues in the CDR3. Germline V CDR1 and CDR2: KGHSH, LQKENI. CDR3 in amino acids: CASSLTGLETQYF. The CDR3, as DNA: TGTGCCAGCTCACTTACAGGACTCGAGACCCAGTACTTC.

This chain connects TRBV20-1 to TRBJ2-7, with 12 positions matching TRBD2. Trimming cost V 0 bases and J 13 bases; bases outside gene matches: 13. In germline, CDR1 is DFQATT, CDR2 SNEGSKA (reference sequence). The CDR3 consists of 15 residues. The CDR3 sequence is CSARDRLAGAPRFYF. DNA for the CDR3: TGCAGTGCTAGAGATCGACTAGCGGGAGCCCCACGTTTCTACTTC.

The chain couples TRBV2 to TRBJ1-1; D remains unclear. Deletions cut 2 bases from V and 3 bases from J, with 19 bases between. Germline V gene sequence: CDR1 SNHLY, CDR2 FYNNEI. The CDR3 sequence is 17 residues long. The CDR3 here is CASSETSFADTYTEAFF. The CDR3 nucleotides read TGTGCCAGCAGTGAAACCTCTTTTGCCGACACCTACACTGAAGCTTTCTTT.

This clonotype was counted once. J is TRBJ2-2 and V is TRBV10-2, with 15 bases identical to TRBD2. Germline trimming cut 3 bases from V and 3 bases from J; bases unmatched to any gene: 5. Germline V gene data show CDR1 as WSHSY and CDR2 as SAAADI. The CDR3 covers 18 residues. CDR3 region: CASSDFGLAGGYTGELFF. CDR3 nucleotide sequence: TGCGCCAGCAGTGATTTCGGACTAGCGGGAGGGTACACCGGGGAGCTGTTTTTT.

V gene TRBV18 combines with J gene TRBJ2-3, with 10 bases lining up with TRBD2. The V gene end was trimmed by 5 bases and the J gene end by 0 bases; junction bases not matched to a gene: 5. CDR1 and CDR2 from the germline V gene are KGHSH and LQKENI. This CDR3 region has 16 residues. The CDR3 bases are TGTGCCAGCTCAGCAGTAGCGGGGGGAAGCACAGATACGCAGTATTTT. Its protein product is CASSAVAGGSTDTQYF.

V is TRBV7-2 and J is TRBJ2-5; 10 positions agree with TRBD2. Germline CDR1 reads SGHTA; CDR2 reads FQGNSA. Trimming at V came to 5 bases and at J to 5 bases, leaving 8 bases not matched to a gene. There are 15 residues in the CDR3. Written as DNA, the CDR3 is TGTGCCAGCAGCAAGAGCGGGGGGGCCGGGGAGACCCAGTACTTC. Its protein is CASSKSGGAGETQYF.

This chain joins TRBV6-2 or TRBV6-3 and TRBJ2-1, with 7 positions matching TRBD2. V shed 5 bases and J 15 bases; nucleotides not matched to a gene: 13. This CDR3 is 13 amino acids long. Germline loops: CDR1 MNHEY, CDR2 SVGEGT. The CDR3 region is CASSPTSWGYLFF. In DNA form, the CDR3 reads TGTGCCAGCAGTCCGACTAGCTGGGGGTACCTGTTCTTC.

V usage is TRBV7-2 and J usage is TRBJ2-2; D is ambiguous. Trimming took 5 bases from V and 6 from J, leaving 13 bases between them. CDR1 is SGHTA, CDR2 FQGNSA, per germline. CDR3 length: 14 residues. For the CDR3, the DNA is TGTGCCAGCAGCCGACCTCGGTTTGCCGGGGAGCTGTTTTTT. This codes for CASSRPRFAGELFF.